A selection of T cell receptor beta chains follows, all from one sample in a study of T cell repertoires in cytomegalovirus infection. Each CDR3 protein gets one entry after TCRdb re-called the reads with MiXCR. The sample holds around 300,000 distinct CDR3 sequences, 25% seen once. Sequencing was performed on PBMCs. The receptors come from a human donor in good health (CMV status not recorded). Some clones in this sample may be carry-over from other donors' samples. Both conserved end residues are part of each CDR3.

CDR3aa	j_gene	v_gene
CASSSEGISGSPLHF	TRBJ1-6	TRBV7-3
CASSSDRGLYNEQFF	TRBJ2-1	TRBV5-5
CASSQVGGGARNEQFF	TRBJ2-1	TRBV14
CASRPNSGNVQETQYF	TRBJ2-5	TRBV6-5
CASSPPRNEQFF	TRBJ2-1	TRBV12-3/TRBV12-4
CSVAGQGRIEQFF	TRBJ2-1	TRBV29-1
CSVDGTNTGELFF	TRBJ2-2	TRBV29-1
CASSFLAADSPLHF	TRBJ1-6	TRBV28
CSAGQRTSSTDTQYF	TRBJ2-3	TRBV20-1
CASSLRQRHEQFF	TRBJ2-1	TRBV7-9
CASSPRQGGVSGANVLTF	TRBJ2-6	TRBV27
CSASDQGKVLNEQFF	TRBJ2-1	TRBV20-1
CASSLDMGGEKLFF	TRBJ1-4	TRBV7-9
CASSMGAISTDTQYF	TRBJ2-3	TRBV19
CSALWGGSSYNEQFF	TRBJ2-1	TRBV20-1
CSAPGPARDTQYF	TRBJ2-3	TRBV20-1
CASSTGTSGPTDTQYF	TRBJ2-3	TRBV12-3/TRBV12-4
CASSSDRFGQGITQPQHF	TRBJ1-5	TRBV28
CSAVLGTDTQYF	TRBJ2-3	TRBV20-1
CASSRGLAGYNEQFF	TRBJ2-1	TRBV12-3/TRBV12-4
CASSLSWAGLSTDTQYF	TRBJ2-3	TRBV28
CASISIAGGRFEQFF	TRBJ2-1	TRBV12-3/TRBV12-4
CSARDRGGRGDTQYF	TRBJ2-3	TRBV20-1
CASSPGLAGAQVTQYF	TRBJ2-3	TRBV27
CASNGRALGAQHF	TRBJ1-5	TRBV19
CSARAHSYEQYF	TRBJ2-7	TRBV20-1
CASSEWVTGIGELFF	TRBJ2-2	TRBV6-1
CASSLVYSGSWGSGELFF	TRBJ2-2	TRBV7-8
CASSIAASYSGANVLTF	TRBJ2-6	TRBV28
CAFLDGTARRDTQYF	TRBJ2-3	TRBV24-1
CASSYSRANQETQYF	TRBJ2-5	TRBV7-2
CAGSVLSYNEQFF	TRBJ2-1	TRBV2
CASSLGGRSEKLFF	TRBJ1-4	TRBV28
CASSTTTGTEQYF	TRBJ2-7	TRBV19
CASSEMGQYTGELFF	TRBJ2-2	TRBV2
CASSLQEDTQYF	TRBJ2-3	TRBV7-9
CASSQVQGRAGYTF	TRBJ1-2	TRBV12-3/TRBV12-4
CASQPREEPYEQYF	TRBJ2-7	TRBV6-8
CATSRDLVEVNGYTF	TRBJ1-2	TRBV15
CAGGQTFGGPSPLHF	TRBJ1-6	TRBV28
CASSLRFGEAMVITF	TRBJ1-2	TRBV7-2
CASSGLAGLVQETQYF	TRBJ2-5	TRBV6-1
CASHLGGGEKLFF	TRBJ1-4	TRBV28
CATSDMSQGVGYTF	TRBJ1-2	TRBV24-1
CASSRDRGRYEQYF	TRBJ2-7	TRBV7-2
CASSGQGSQPQHF	TRBJ1-5	TRBV28
CASSYDGRSNYGYTF	TRBJ1-2	TRBV6-6
CASMASGGYEQYF	TRBJ2-7	TRBV6-1
CATRGGPSTDTQYF	TRBJ2-3	TRBV11-2
CASSVAGDYEQYF	TRBJ2-7	TRBV10-1